What follows describes a single TCR beta chain. This clonotype is deemed medium-sized (0.01 to 0.1%). Its antigen is not yet known. Base-call qualities are not available, and no considerably larger clone is one nucleotide away. Every patient had bone marrow sampled at the time of active disease. Ficoll-Hypaque density gradient centrifugation was used to isolate bone marrow mononuclear cells. Myeloma plasma cells were removed and CD138-negative cells were collected by negative selection after labeling with CD138 magnetic microbeads on a MACS separator. Flow cytometry on an Attune NxT with CD138 antibodies was used to check the purity of the isolated cells. Total RNA was extracted using TRIzol reagent and was quantified on a NanoDrop spectrophotometer. Paired RNA-seq and IR-seq were performed on each patient's CD138-negative bone marrow sample. This sample was taken from a study of read filtering for tumor transcriptome and immune sequencing (dated by TCRdb to about 2020). With respect to the entire study: The cohort was composed of about 18 male and 14 female patients, with a mean age of roughly 70 years and an age range of roughly 40 to 80. A main aim was a read-filtering strategy for immune repertoire data, specifically whether clonotypes supported by a single read should be removed. Under revised international staging, eight or nine patients fell into R-ISS I, 15 or so into R-ISS II and over five into R-ISS III. TCR-region mapped reads per sample ranged from about 4.05 to 11 million with IR-seq versus only about 75 to 1,400 with RNA-seq. After DNase treatment, whole-transcriptome libraries were prepared using the TruSeq RNA Access Library Prep Kit. Using the same bone marrow samples, the study ran both targeted immune repertoire sequencing and bulk whole-transcriptome sequencing and then compared the TCR repertoires from each method.

Starting from roughly 0.4 ug RNA, TCR libraries were constructed with the Immunoverse kit using molecular barcoded adaptors that cover the alpha/delta and beta/gamma chains. TCR library preparation used the same RNA that went into transcriptome sequencing. TCR libraries were sequenced on an Illumina HiSeq 4000 with 2 x 150 cycles. The study's own analysis went as follows. Using MiXCR, which included quality filtering and error correction, TCR reads were aligned to human V, D, J and C references and then assembled into CDR3 clonotypes. Clonotype counts and gene usage diversity were analyzed with the tcR package in R. Raw mapping reads were checked after the RNA-seq reads had been mapped by STAR aligner version 2.5.3a onto the human GRCh37 genome. To test how sequencing depth affects detected clonotypes, IR-seq fastq files were randomly downsampled with Seqtk 1.3. The public sequencing data were trimmed at Q25 with fastp and processed into clonotypes with MiXCR by TCRdb, which kept only in-frame beta chains. CDR3 protein sequences are deduplicated, and each keeps its most common genes and DNA. The V and J calls reflect TCRdb's pipeline rather than the authors' work. The table for this sample lists more than 12,000 distinct CDR3 sequences; roughly 20% of them were counted only once. The ten largest clones capture around 80% of the sample.

Trimming costs V 3 bases and J 2 bases, and their ends lie 6 bases apart. The CDR3 runs 13 residues from the cysteine to the phenylalanine. Here the CDR3 DNA is all that survives: 39 bases in frame from base 1. Looking up the germline V gene yields CDR1 SGHVS and CDR2 FQNEAQ. What the work shows at the level of the full study, not this receptor alone: Compared with RNA-seq, IR-seq captured clonotypes at much greater depth and more reliably, and a smaller IR-seq throughput was enough to identify most of the shared clonotypes. Single-read clonotypes made up around 82% of clonotypes but about 3.5% of total reads in IR-seq, and 70% to 75% of clonotypes and approximately 42% of reads in RNA-seq. Rather than purified T cells, the sorted CD138-negative fraction was a mixed bone marrow immune population. Removing single-read clonotypes increased the correlation between IR-seq and RNA-seq shared clonotype proportions.

This sequence originates from a donor aged 40 or over with multiple myeloma. Sequenced: a population of CD138-negative cells sorted from bone marrow. The cell subset or site label on this specimen signifies: bone marrow mononuclear cells depleted of CD138+ plasma/myeloma cells by negative magnetic selection. The chain was built from TRBV7-8 and TRBJ2-3; confidence is insufficient to name the D gene. The nucleotide sequence reads as follows: TGTGCCAGCAGCTTCGGCTACACAGATACGCAGTATTTT. The resulting protein is CASSFGYTDTQYF.